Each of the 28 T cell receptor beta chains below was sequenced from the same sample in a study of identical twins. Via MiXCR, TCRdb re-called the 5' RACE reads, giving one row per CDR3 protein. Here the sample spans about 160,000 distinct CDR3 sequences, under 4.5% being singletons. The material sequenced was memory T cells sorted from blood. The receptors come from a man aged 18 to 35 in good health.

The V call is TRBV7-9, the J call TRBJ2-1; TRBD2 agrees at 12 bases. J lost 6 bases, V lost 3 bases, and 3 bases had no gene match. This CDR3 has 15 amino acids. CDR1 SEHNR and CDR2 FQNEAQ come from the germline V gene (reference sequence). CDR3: CASSLTSGSGNEQFF. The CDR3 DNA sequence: TGTGCCAGCAGCTTGACTAGCGGGAGTGGCAATGAGCAGTTCTTC. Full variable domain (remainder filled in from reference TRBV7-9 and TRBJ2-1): DTGVSQNPRHKITKRGQNVTFRCDPISEHNRLYWYRQTLGQGPEFLTYFQNEAQLEKSRLLSDRFSAERPKGSFSTLEIQRTEQGDSAMYLCASSLTSGSGNEQFFGPGTRLTVL.

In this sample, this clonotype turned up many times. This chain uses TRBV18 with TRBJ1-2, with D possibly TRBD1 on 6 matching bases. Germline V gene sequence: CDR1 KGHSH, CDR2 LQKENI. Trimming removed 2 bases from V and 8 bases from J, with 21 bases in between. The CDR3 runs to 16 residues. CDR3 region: CASSPLPGQRDEGYTF. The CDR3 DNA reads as TGTGCCAGCTCACCATTACCTGGACAGAGGGATGAAGGCTACACCTTC. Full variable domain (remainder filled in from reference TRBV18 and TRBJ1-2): NAGVMQNPRHLVRRRGQEARLRCSPMKGHSHVYWYRQLPEEGLKFMVYLQKENIIDESGMPKERFSAEFPKEGPSILRIQQVVRGDSAAYFCASSPLPGQRDEGYTFGSGTRLTVV.

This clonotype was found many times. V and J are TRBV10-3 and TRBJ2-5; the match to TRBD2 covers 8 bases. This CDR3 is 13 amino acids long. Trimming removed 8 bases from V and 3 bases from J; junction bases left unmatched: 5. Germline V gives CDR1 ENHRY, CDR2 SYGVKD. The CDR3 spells CAISAGVKETQYF. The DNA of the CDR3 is TGTGCCATCTCAGCGGGAGTTAAAGAGACCCAGTACTTC.

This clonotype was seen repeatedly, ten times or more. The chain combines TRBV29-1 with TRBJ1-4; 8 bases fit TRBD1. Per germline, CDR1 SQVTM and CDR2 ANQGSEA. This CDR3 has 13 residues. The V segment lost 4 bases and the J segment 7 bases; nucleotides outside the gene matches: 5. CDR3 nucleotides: TGCAGCGTTGTTCCAGGGGGCGGTGAAAAACTGTTTTTT. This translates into CSVVPGGGEKLFF.

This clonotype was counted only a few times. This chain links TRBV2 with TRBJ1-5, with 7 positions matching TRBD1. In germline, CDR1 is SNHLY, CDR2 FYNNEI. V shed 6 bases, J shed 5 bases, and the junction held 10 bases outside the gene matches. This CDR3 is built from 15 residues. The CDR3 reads CASSLEGQRYQPQHF. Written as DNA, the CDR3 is TGTGCCAGCAGCCTGGAGGGACAGAGATATCAGCCCCAGCATTTT.

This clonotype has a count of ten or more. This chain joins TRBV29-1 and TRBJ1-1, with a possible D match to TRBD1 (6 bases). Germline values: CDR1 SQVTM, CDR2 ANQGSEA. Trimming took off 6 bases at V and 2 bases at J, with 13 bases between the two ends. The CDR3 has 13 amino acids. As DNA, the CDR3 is TGCAGCGTGAGGGGGGGAACCAACACTGAAGCTTTCTTT. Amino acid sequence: CSVRGGTNTEAFF.

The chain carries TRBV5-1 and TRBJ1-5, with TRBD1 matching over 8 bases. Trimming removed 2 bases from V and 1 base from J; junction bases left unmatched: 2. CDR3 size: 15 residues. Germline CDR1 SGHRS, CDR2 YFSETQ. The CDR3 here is CASSFTGGSNQPQHF. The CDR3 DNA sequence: TGCGCCAGCAGCTTCACAGGGGGAAGCAATCAGCCCCAGCATTTT.

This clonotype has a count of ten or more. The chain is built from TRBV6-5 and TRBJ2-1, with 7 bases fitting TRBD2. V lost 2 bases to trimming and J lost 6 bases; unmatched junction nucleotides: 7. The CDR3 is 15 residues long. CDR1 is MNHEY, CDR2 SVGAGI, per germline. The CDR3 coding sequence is TGTGCCAGCAGTTACGAGGGCGGGAGATTCAATGAGCAGTTCTTC. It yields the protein CASSYEGGRFNEQFF.

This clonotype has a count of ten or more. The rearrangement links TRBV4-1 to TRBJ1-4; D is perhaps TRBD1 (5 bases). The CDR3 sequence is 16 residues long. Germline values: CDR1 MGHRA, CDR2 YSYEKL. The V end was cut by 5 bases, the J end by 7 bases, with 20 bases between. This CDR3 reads CASSELTRGVGEKLFF. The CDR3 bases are TGCGCCAGCAGCGAATTGACACGAGGGGTCGGTGAAAAACTGTTTTTT.

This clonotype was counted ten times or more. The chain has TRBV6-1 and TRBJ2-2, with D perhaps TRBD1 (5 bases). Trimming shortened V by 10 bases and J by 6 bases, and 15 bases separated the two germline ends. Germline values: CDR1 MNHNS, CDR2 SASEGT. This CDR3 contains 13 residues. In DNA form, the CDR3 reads TGTGCCACCCGCCGCCAGGGCCCCGGGGAGCTGTTTTTT. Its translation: CATRRQGPGELFF.

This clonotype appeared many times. The CDR3 spells CASSPQPLAGVRADTQYF. CDR3 DNA: TGTGCCAGCAGCCCGCAACCCCTGGCGGGAGTACGGGCAGATACGCAGTATTTT. The chain joins TRBV9 to TRBJ2-3, with TRBD2 matching over 7 bases. The CDR3 spans 18 residues. The J segment lost 4 bases and the V segment lost 4 bases, leaving 18 bases of the junction unmatched. Germline CDR1 is SGDLS and CDR2 is YYNGEE.

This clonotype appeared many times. CDR3 bases: TGCAGTGCCCCCACGGCGGACGGGAAGTCGGCATTCGCTGAAGCTTTCTTT. Encoded protein: CSAPTADGKSAFAEAFF. J is TRBJ1-1 and V is TRBV20-1, with D uncertain. The CDR3 is 17 residues long. From germline, CDR1 is DFQATT and CDR2 SNEGSKA (reference sequence). Trimming removed 6 bases at V and 6 bases at J, with 29 bases between.

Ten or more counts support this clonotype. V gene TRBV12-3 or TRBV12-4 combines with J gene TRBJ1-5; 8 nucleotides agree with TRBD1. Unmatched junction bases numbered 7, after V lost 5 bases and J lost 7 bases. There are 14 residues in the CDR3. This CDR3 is CASSPGQGEQPQHF. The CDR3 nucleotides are TGTGCCAGCAGTCCAGGACAGGGAGAACAGCCCCAGCATTTT.

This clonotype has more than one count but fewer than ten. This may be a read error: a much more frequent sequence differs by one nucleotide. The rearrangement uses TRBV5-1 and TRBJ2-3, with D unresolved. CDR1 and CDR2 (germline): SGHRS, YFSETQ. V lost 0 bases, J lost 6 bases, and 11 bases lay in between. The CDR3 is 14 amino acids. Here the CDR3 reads CASSLVSRGDTQYF. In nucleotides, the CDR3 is TGCGCCAGCAGCTTGGTGTCCCGTGGGGATACGCAGTATTTT.

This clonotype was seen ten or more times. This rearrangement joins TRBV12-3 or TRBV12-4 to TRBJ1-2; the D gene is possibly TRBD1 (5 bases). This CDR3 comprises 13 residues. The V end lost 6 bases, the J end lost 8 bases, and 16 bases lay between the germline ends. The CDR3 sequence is CASSSSGSVGYTF. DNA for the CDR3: TGTGCCAGCAGCTCATCAGGGTCGGTGGGCTACACCTTC.

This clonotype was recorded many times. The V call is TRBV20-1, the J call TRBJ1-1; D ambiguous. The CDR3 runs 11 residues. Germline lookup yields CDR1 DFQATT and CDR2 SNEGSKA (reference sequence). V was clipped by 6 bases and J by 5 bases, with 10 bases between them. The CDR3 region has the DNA TGCAGTGCGCCCAGGAAAACTGAAGCTTTCTTT. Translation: CSAPRKTEAFF.

CDR3 nucleotides: TGTGCCTGGACGGCTTCCTACAATGAGCAGTTCTTC. Encoded protein: CAWTASYNEQFF. The gene calls are TRBV30 and TRBJ2-1; D not resolved. Germline V lookup: CDR1 GTSNPN, CDR2 SVGIG (reference sequence). This CDR3 is built from 12 residues. Trimming took 4 bases from V and 1 from J, leaving 5 bases between them.

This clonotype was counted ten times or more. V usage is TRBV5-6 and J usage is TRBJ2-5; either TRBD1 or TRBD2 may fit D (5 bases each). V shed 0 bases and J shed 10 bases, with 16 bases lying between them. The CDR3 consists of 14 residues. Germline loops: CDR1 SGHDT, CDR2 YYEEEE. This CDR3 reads CASSLALGTGGQYF. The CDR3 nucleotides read TGTGCCAGCAGCTTGGCGCTTGGTACAGGAGGCCAGTACTTC.

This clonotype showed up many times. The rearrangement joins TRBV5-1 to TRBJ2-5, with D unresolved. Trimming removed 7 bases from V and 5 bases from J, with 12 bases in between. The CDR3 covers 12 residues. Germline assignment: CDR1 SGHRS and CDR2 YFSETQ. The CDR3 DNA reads TGCGCCAGCTCTTTGCCCTCGGAGACCCAGTACTTC. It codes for CASSLPSETQYF.

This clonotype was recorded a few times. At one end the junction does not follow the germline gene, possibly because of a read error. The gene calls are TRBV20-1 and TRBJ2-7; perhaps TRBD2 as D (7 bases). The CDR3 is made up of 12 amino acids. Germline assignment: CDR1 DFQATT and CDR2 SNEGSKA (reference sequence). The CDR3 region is CSAREGGQGPSF. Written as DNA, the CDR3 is TGCAGTGCTAGAGAGGGGGGGCAGGGTCCCTCCTTC.

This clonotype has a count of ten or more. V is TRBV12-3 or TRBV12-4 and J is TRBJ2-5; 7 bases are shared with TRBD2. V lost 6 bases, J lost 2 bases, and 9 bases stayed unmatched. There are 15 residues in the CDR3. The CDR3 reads CASSQMGGGQETQYF. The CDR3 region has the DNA TGTGCCAGCAGCCAAATGGGGGGGGGACAAGAGACCCAGTACTTC.

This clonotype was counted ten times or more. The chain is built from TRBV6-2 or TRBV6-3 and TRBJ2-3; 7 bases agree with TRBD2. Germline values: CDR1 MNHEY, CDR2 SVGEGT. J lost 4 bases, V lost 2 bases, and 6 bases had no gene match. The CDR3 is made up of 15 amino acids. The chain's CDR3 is CASSYTRLASDTQYF. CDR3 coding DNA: TGTGCCAGCAGTTACACCCGACTAGCCTCAGATACGCAGTATTTT.

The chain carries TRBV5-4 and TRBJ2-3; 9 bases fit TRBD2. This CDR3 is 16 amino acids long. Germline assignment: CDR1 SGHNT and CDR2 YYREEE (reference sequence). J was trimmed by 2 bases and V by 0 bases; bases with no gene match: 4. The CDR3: CASSLGLAGFTDTQYF. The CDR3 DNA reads TGTGCCAGCAGCTTGGGGCTAGCGGGATTCACAGATACGCAGTATTTT.

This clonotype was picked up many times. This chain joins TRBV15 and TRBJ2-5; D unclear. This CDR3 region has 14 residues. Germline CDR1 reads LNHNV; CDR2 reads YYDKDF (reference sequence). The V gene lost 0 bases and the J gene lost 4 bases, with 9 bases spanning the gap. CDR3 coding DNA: TGTGCCACCAGCAGAGATCGGCGTTTAGAGACCCAGTACTTC. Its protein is CATSRDRRLETQYF. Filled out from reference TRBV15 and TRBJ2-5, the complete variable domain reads DAMVIQNPRYQVTQFGKPVTLSCSQTLNHNVMYWYQQKSSQAPKLLFHYYDKDFNNEADTPDNFQSRRPNTSFCFLDIRSPGLGDTAMYLCATSRDRRLETQYFGPGTRLLVL.

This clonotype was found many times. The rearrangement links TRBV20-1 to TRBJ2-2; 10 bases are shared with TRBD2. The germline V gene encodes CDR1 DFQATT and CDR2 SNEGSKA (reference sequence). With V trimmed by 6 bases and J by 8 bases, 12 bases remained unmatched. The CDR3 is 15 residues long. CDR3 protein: CSANPAGGSGGELFF. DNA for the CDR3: TGCAGTGCAAATCCAGCGGGAGGGAGTGGAGGGGAGCTGTTTTTT.

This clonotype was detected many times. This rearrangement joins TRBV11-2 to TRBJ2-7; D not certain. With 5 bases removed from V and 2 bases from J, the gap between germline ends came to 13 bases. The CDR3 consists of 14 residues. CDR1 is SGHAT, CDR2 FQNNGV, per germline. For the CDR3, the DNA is TGTGCCAGCAGCCCCCTCAGACAACCCTACGAGCAGTACGTC. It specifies CASSPLRQPYEQYV.

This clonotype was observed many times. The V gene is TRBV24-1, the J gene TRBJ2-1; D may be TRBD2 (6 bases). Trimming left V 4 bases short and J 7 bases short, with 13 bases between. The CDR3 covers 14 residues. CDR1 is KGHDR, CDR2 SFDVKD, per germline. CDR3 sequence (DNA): TGTGCCACCAGTGACCTGGGGGGTAGGAATGAGCAGTTCTTC. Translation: CATSDLGGRNEQFF.

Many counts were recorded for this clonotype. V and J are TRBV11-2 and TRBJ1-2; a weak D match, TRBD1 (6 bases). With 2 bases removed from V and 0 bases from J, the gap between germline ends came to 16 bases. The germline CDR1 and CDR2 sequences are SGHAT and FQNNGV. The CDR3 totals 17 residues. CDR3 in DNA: TGTGCCAGCAGCTTATCTGGGGGCCCCGGATCTAACTATGGCTACACCTTC. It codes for CASSLSGGPGSNYGYTF.